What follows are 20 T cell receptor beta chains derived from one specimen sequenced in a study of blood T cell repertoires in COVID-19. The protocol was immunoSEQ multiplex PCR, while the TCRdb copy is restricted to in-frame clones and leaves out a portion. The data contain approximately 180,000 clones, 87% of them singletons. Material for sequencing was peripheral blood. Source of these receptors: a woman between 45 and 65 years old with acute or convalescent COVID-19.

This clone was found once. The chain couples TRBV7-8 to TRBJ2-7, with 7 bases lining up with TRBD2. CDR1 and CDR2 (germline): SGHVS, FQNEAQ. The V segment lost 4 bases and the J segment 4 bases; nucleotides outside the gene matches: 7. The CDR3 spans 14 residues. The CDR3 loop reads CASSSLTGGYEQYF. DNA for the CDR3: TGTGCCAGCAGCTCATTGACGGGGGGTTACGAGCAGTACTTC.

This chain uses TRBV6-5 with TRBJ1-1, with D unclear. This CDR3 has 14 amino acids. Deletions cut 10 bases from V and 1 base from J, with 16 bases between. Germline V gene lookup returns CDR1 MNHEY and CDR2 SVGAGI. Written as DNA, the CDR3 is TGTGCCATCCTATGGGAGAAATCGAACACTGAAGCTTTCTTT. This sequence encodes CAILWEKSNTEAFF.

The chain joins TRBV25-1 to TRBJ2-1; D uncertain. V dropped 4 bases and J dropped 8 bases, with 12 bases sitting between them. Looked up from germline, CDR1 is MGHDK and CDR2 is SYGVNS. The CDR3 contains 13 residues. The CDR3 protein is CASSVNRNYEQFF. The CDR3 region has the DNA TGTGCCAGCAGTGTCAATCGAAACTATGAGCAGTTCTTC.

CDR3 region: CAPIRGGARSPLHF. The CDR3 coding sequence is TGTGCCCCGATAAGGGGGGGGGCAAGGTCACCCCTCCACTTT. The chain employs TRBV12-2 and TRBJ1-6. TRBV12-2 is a pseudogene segment. This CDR3 is 14 amino acids long.

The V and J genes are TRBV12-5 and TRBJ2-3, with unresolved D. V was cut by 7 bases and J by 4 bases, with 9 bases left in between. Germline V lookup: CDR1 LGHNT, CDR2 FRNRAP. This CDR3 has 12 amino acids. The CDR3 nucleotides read TGTGCTAGTGCCCTCCTAGCAGATACGCAGTATTTT. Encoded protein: CASALLADTQYF.

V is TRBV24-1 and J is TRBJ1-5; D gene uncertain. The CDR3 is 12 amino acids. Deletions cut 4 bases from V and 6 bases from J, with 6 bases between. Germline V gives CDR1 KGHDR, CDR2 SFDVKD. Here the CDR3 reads CATSEHSQPQHF. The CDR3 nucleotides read TGTGCCACCAGTGAGCACAGTCAGCCCCAGCATTTT.

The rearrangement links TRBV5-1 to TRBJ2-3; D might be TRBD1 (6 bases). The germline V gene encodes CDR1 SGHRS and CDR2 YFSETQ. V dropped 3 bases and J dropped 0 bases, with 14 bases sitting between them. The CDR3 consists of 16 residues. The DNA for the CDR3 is TGCGCCAGCAGCTCCGGGACAACCACTAGCACAGATACGCAGTATTTT. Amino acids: CASSSGTTTSTDTQYF.

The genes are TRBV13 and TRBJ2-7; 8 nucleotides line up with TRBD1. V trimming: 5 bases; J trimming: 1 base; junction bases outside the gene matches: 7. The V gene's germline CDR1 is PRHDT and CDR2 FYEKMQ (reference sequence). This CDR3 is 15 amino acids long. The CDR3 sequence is CASSRMGQDSYEQYF. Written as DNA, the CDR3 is TGTGCCAGCAGCCGCATGGGACAGGATTCCTACGAGCAGTACTTC.

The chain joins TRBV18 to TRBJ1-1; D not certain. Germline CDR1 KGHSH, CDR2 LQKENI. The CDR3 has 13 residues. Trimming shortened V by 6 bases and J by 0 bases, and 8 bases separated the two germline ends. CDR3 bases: TGTGCCAGCTCCATGGGCGTGAACACTGAAGCTTTCTTT. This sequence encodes CASSMGVNTEAFF.

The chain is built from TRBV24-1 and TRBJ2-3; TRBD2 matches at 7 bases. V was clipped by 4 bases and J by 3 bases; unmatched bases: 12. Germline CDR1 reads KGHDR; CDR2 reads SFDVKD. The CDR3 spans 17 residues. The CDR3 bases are TGTGCCACCAGTGACACGGTCACCGGGGGGAGGACAGATACGCAGTATTTT. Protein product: CATSDTVTGGRTDTQYF.

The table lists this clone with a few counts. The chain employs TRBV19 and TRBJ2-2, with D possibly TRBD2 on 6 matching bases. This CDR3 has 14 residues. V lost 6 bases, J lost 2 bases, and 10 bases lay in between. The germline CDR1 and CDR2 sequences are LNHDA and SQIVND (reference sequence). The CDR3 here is CASRGTGNTGELFF. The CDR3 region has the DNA TGTGCCAGTAGGGGGACTGGAAACACCGGGGAGCTGTTTTTT. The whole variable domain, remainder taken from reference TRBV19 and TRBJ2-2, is DGGITQSPKYLFRKEGQNVTLSCEQNLNHDAMYWYRQDPGQGLRLIYYSQIVNDFQKGDIAEGYSVSREKKESFPLTVTSAQKNPTAFYLCASRGTGNTGELFFGEGSRLTVL.

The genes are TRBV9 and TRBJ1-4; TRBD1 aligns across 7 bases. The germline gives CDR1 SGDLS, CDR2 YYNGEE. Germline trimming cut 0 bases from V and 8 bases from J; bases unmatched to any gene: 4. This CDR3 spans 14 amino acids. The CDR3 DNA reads TGTGCCAGCAGCGTAGGTGGGACAGCAGAAAAACTGTTTTTT. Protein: CASSVGGTAEKLFF.

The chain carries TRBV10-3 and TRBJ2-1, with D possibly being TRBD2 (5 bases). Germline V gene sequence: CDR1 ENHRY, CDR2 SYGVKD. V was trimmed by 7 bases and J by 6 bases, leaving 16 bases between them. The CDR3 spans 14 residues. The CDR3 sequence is CAINPGPSSNEQFF. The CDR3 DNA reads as TGTGCCATCAACCCGGGCCCTAGCTCCAATGAGCAGTTCTTC.

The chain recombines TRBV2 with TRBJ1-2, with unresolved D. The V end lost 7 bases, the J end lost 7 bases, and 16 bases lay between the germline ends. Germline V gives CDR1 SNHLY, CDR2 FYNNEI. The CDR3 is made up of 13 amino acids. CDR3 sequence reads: CASTEWQQAGYTF. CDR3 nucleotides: TGTGCCAGCACCGAATGGCAGCAGGCTGGCTACACCTTC. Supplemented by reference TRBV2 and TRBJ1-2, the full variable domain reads EPEVTQTPSHQVTQMGQEVILRCVPISNHLYFYWYRQILGQKVEFLVSFYNNEISEKSEIFDDQFSVERPDGSNFTLKIRSTKLEDSAMYFCASTEWQQAGYTFGSGTRLTVV.

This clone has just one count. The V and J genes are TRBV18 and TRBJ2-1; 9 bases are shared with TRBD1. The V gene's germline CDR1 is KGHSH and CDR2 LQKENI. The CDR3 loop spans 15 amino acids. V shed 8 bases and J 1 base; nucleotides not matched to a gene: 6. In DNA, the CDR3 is TGTGCCAGCCTCCCCGGGACAGGGTCCTACAATGAGCAGTTCTTC. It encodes CASLPGTGSYNEQFF.

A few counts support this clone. CDR3 nucleotide sequence: TGTGCCAGCAGCTTAGACGGGAGGGCCGGGGAGACCCAGTACTTC. Translation: CASSLDGRAGETQYF. J is TRBJ2-5 and V is TRBV11-2; TRBD2 aligns across 8 bases. The CDR3 is made up of 15 amino acids. V trimming: 0 bases; J trimming: 5 bases; junction bases outside the gene matches: 5. Germline-derived CDR1 and CDR2 are SGHAT and FQNNGV.

CDR3 DNA sequence: TGTGCCAGCAGCGCAACAGGGGGCGGAGGGTCACCCCTCCACTTT. It codes for CASSATGGGGSPLHF. This chain connects TRBV11-3 to TRBJ1-6; 9 bases line up with TRBD1. The CDR3 is 15 residues long. Losses at the gene ends were 5 bases for V and 10 bases for J; bases not matched to a gene: 9. CDR1 SGHNT and CDR2 YENEEA come from the germline V gene.

CDR3 coding DNA: TGTGCCACCAGCAGAGATTCTGGCGGGACCTCAGATACGCAGTATTTT. Residues: CATSRDSGGTSDTQYF. The chain recombines TRBV15 with TRBJ2-3, with TRBD2 as a possible D gene (6 bases). Trimming removed 0 bases at V and 4 bases at J, with 14 bases between. Germline V gene data show CDR1 as LNHNV and CDR2 as YYDKDF (reference sequence). The CDR3 runs 16 residues.

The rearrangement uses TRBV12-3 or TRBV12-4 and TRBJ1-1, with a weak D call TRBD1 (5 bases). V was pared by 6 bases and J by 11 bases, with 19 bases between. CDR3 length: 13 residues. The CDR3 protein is CASSLDITVGAFF. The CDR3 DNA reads TGTGCCAGCAGCCTGGACATCACGGTGGGGGCTTTCTTT.

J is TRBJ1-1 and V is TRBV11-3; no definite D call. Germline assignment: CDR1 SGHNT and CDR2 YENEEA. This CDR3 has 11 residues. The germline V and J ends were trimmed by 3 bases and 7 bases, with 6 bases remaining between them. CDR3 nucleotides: TGTGCCAGCAGCTTCAGGCATGAAGCTTTCTTT. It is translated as CASSFRHEAFF.